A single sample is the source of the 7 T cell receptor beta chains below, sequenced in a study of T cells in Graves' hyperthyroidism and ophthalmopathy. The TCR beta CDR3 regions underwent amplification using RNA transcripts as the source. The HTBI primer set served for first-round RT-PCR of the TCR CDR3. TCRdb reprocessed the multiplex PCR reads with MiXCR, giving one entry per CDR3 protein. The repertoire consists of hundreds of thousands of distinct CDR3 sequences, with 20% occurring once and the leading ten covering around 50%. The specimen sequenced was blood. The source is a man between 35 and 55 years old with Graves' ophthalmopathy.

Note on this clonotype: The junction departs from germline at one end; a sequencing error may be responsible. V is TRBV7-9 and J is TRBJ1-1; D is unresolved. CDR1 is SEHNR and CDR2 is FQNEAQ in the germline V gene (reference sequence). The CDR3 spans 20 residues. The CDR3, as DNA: TGTGCCAGCAAAACTAAAAGGTCGGGAAGAGTCGAGGCCGCAGTCACTGAAGCTTCCTTT. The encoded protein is CASKTKRSGRVEAAVTEASF.

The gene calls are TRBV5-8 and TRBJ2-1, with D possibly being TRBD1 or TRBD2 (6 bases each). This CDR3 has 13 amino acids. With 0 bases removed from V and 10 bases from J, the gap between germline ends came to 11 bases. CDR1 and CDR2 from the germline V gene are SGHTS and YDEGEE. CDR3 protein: CASSLVGGREQFF. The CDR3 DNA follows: TGTGCCAGCAGCTTGGTGGGGGGCAGAGAGCAGTTCTTC.

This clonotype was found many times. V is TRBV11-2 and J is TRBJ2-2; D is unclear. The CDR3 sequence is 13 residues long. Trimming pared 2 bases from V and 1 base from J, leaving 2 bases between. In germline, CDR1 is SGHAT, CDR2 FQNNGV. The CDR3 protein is CASSLQNTGELFF. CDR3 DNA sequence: TGTGCCAGCAGCTTACAGAACACCGGGGAGCTGTTTTTT.

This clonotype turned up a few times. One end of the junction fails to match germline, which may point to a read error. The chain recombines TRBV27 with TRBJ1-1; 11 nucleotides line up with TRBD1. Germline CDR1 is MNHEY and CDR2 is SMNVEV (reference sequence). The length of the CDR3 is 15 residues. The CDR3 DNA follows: TGTGCCAGCAGTGACTGGGACAGGGGGTACACTAAAGCTTTCTTT. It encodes CASSDWDRGYTKAFF.

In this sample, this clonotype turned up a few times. The chain's CDR3 is CASRAGGNEQFF. CDR3 nucleotides: TGTGCCAGCCGAGCGGGAGGCAATGAGCAGTTCTTC. The gene calls are TRBV12-3 or TRBV12-4 and TRBJ2-1, with 9 bases matching TRBD2. The V segment lost 8 bases and the J segment 6 bases; nucleotides outside the gene matches: 2. This CDR3 is built from 12 residues.

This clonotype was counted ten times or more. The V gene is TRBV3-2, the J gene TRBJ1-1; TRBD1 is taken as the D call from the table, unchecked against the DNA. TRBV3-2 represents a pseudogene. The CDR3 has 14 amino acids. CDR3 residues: CASSRFVGDTEAFF. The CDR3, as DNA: TGTGCCAGCAGCCGCTTTGTGGGGGACACTGAAGCTTTCTTT.

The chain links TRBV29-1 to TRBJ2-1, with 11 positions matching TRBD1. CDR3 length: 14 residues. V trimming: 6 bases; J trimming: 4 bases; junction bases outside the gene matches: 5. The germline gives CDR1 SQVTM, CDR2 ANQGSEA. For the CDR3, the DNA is TGCAGCGTCTCGGGGGACAGGGGGTACAATGAGCAGTTCTTC. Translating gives CSVSGDRGYNEQFF.